The T cell receptor (beta chain) described here comes from a study of cytotoxic CD8 clonotypes in ibrutinib-treated CLL. Study summary: Over 10 relapsed/refractory, more than 14 treatment-naive; roughly 17 IGHV unmutated. After a median of about six years, around 15 patients stayed remitted and roughly 12 progressed; responses had been partial in about 24 and complete in 2.

The repertoire was sequenced with immunoSEQ multiplex PCR; TCRdb's copy has only in-frame clones and lacks some. The data hold around 150,000 clones, with about 88% observed a single time. Trimming removed 2 bases from V and 4 bases from J, with 17 bases in between. CDR3 size: 16 residues. Germline V CDR1 and CDR2: KGHSH, LQKENI. The origin of this receptor is a human donor with chronic lymphocytic leukemia. The chain uses TRBV18 and TRBJ1-1, with a tentative D call TRBD1 (5 bases). The sample consisted of PBMCs, taken at disease progression, from a patient treated with ibrutinib. The CDR3 spells CASSPNPGGAGTEAFF. CDR3 bases: TGTGCCAGCTCACCAAACCCCGGAGGGGCGGGCACTGAAGCTTTCTTT.